This TCR beta chain was identified during a study of cytomegalovirus exposure and HLA in healthy donors. Overall study: A data release that came early held roughly 80 million unique TCRs from HLA-typed donors. Study-wide results and caveats: In the analysis, some V segments, TRBV6-2 and TRBV6-3 included, were excluded as indistinguishable.

Germline CDR1 reads SGHVS; CDR2 reads FNYEAQ. V lost 3 bases to trimming and J lost 0 bases, with 12 bases between them. The length of the CDR3 is 16 residues. With regard to this clone: Its antigen is not identified.

All the people who gave samples were healthy bone marrow donors. PCR involved 60 Vbeta and 13 Jbeta primers. Assay used: immunoSEQ multiplex PCR; TCRdb lists only in-frame clones, some missing. This sample has about 130,000 clones, with more than 60% found just once. Sequencing was carried out using PBMCs. The sequence derives from a woman aged 35 to 49 in good health and CMV-seropositive. The rearrangement uses TRBV7-6 and TRBJ1-3; TRBD1 might be the D (6 bases). The CDR3 region has the DNA TGTGCCAGCAGCTTTACGGACAGTTCCTCTGGAAACACCATATATTTT. This translates into CASSFTDSSSGNTIYF.